This TCR beta chain was identified during a study of PD-1 blockade in classical Hodgkin lymphoma. The method was immunoSEQ multiplex PCR; TCRdb's version includes in-frame clones alone and lacks a portion of them. The sample has around 60,000 clones; 70% to 90% are singletons. The germline CDR1 and CDR2 sequences are WSHSY and SAAADI. The CDR3 has 13 amino acids. Trimming cost V 8 bases and J 0 bases, with 10 bases left between them. Time point of the sample: cycle 4 day 1 (C4D1), after more than 5 weeks of nivolumab. Every patient experienced relapse after autologous stem cell transplantation, and brentuximab vedotin exposure varied. The patients, who had relapsed/refractory classical Hodgkin lymphoma, achieved best responses of complete response, partial response or progressive disease. In regard to this clone: Its antigen remains unidentified.

Points from the study as a whole: Reported findings placed baseline TCR diversity lower in newly diagnosed patients (compared with healthy donors). It was CD4+ TCR diversity, not CD8+, that rose significantly by C4D1.

The chain recombines TRBV10-2 with TRBJ1-1; D is possibly TRBD1 (5 bases). This clonotype was sampled from a human donor with classical Hodgkin lymphoma. The sample in question was peripheral blood mononuclear cells (PBMCs), obtained before the fourth cycle of nivolumab. CDR3 residues: CASLQEVNTEAFF. CDR3 sequence (DNA): TGCGCCAGCTTACAGGAGGTGAACACTGAAGCTTTCTTT.